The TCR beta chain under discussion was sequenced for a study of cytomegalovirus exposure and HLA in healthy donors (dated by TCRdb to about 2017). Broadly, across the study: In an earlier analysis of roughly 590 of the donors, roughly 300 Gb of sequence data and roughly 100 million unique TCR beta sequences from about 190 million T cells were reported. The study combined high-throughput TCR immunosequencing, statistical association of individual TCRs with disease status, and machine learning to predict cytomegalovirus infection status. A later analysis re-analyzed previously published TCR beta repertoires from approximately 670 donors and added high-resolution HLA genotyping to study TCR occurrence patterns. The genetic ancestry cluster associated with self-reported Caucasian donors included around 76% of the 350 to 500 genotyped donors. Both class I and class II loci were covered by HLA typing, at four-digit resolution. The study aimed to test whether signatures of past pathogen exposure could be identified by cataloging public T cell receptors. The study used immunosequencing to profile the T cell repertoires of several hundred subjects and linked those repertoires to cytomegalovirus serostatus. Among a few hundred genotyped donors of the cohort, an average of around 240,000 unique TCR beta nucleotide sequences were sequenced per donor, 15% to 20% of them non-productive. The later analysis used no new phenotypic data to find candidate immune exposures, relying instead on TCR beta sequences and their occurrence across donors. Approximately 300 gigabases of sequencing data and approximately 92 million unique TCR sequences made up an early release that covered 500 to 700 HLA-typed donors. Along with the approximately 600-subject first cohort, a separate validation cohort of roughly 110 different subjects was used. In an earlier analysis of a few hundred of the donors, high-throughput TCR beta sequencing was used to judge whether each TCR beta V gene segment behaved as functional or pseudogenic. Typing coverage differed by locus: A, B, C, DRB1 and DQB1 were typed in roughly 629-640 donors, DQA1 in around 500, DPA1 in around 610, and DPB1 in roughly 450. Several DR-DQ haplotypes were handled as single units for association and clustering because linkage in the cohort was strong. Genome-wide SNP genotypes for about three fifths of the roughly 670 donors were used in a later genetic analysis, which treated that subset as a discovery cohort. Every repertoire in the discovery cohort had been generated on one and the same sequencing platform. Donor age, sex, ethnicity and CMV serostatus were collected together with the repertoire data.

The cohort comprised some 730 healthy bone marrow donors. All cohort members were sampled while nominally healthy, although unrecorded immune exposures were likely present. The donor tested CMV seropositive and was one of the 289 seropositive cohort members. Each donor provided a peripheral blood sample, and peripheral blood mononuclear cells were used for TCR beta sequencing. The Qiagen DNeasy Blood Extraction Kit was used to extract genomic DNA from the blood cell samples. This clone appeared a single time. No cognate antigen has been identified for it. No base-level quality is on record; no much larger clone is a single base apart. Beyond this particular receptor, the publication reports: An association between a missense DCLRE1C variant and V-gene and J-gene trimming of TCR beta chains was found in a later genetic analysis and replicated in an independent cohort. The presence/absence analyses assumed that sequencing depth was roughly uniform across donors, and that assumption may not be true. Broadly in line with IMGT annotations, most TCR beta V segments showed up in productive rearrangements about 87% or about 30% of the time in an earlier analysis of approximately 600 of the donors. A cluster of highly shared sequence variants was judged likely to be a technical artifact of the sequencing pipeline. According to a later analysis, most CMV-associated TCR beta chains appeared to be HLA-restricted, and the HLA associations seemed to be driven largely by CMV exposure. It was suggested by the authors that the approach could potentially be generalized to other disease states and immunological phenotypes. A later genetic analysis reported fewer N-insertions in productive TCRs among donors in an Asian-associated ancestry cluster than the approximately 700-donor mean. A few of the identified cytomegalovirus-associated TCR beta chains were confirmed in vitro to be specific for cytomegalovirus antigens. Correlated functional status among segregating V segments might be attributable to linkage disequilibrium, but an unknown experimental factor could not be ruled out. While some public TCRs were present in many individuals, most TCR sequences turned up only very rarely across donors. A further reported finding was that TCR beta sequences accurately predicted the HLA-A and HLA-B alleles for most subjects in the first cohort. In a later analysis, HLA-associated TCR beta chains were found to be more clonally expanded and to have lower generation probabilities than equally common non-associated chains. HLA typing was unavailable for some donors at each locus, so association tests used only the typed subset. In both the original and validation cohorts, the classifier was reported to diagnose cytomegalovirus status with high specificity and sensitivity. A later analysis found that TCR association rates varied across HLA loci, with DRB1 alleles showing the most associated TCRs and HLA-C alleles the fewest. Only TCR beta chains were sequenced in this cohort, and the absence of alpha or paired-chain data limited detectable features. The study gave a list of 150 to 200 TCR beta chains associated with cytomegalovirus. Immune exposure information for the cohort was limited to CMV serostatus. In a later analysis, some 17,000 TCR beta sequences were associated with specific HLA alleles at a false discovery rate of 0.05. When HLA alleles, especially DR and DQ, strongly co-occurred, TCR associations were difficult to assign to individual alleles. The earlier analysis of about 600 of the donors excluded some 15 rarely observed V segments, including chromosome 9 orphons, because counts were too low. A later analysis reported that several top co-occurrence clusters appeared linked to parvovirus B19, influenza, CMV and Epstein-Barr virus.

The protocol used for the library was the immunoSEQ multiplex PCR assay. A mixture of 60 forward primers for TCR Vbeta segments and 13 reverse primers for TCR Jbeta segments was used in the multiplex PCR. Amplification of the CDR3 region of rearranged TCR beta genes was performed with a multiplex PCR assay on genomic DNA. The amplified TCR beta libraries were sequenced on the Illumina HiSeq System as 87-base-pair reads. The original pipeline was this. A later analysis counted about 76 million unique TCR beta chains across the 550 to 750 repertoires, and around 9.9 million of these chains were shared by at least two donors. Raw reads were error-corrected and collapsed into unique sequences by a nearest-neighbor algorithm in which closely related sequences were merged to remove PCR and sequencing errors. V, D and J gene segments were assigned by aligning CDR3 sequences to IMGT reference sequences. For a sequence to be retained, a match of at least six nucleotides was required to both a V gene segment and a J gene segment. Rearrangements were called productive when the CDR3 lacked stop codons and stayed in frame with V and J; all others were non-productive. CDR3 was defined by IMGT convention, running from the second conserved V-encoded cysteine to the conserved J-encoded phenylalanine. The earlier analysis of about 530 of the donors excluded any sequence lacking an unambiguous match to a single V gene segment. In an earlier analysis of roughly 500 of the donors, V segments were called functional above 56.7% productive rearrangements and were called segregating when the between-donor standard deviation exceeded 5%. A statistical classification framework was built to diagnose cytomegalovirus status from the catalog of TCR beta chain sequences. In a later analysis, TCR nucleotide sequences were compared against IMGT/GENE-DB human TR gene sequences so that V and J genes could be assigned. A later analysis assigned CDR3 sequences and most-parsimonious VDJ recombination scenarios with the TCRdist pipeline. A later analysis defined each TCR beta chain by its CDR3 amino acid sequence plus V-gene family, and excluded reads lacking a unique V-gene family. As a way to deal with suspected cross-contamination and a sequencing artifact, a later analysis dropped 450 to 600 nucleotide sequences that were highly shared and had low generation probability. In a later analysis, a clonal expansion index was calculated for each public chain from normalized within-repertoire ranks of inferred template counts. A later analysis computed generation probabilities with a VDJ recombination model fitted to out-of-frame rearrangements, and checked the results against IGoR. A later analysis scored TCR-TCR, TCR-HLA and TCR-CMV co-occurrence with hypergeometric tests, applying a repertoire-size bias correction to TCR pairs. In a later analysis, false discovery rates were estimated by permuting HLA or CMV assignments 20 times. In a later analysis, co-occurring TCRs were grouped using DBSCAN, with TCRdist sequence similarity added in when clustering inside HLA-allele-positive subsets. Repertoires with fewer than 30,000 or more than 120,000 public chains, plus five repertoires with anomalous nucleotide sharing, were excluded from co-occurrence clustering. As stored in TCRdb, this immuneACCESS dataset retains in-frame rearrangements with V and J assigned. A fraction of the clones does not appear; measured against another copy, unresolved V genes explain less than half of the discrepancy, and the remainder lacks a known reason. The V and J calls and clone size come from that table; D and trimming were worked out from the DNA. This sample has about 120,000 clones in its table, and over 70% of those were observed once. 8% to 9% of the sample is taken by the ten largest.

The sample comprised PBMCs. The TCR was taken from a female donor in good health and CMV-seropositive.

The CDR3 region: CASSLRLDGPSPLHF. The DNA is as follows: TGTGCCAGCAGCTTAAGACTGGATGGTCCTTCACCCCTCCACTTT. Here the chain combines TRBV7-6 and TRBJ1-6; the D gene remains uncertain. Taken from cysteine to phenylalanine, the CDR3 has 15 residues. Only the CDR3 DNA is retained, 45 bases long and in frame from the first base. V is reduced by 2 bases and J by 9 bases, leaving a spacing of 14 bases between them. CDR1 and CDR2 are read off the germline V gene as SGHVS and FNYEAQ.